Described below is a single T cell receptor (beta chain) sequence and its context. Many counts were recorded for this clonotype. This receptor's antigen is unknown. No much larger clone exists at a distance of one base, and base qualities are not known. Relative to germline, V is 5 bases shorter and J is 6 bases shorter, with 22 bases between their ends. The CDR3, cysteine through phenylalanine, is 17 amino acids long. The read is trimmed to its CDR3 DNA, 51 bases read in frame from base 1. According to the germline V gene (reference sequence), CDR1 reads SEHNR and CDR2 reads FQNEAQ. These data originate in a study of response to subunit inactivated influenza vaccine listed by TCRdb under 2018. With respect to the entire study: Deep quantitative profiling of the T cell receptor repertoire was used in the study to follow responses to a trivalent subunit inactivated influenza vaccine. Broader findings and caveats from the paper: The authors proposed that each seasonal influenza vaccination may bring in only a limited number of new T cells.

The library was prepared using RT-PCR. Sequencing was carried out with an Illumina HiSeq 2500. Clones were called with MiXCR by TCRdb after fastp trimmed the public reads at Q25, and only in-frame beta chains were retained. Each record represents a unique CDR3 protein, reported with the most common genes and DNA among its rows. The sample records more than 600,000 distinct CDR3 sequences, under 20% of which are singletons. Jointly, the top ten make up approximately 10% of the sample. The source is a man in his forties or fifties who received an inactivated influenza vaccine. Donor details come from another sample of the same person, matched by shared clones. The V gene is TRBV7-9 and the J gene is TRBJ2-2; a tentative D match to TRBD2 spans 5 bases. Sequenced material: PBMCs from blood, taken around 5 days after vaccination. The bases are TGTGCCAGCAGCACTACGAAGCGGACCTCCATGGCCGGGGAGCTGTTTTTT. Its protein product is CASSTTKRTSMAGELFF.